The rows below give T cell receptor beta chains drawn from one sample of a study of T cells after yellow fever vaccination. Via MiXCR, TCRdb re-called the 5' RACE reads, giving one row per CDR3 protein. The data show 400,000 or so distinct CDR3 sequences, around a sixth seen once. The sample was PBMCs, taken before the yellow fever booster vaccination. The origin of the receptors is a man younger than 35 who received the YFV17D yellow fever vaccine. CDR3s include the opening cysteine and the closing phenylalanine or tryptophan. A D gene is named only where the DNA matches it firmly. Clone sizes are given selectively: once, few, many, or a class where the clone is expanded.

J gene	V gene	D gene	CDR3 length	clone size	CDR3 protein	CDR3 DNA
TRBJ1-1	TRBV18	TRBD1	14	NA	CASSPAGQSAEAFF	TGTGCCAGCTCACCTGCGGGACAGTCTGCTGAAGCTTTCTTT
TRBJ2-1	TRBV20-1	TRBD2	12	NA	CSASRAGGEQFF	TGCAGTGCTAGTAGAGCGGGGGGGGAGCAGTTCTTC
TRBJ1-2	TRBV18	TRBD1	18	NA	CASSPFRPGQGPSYGYTF	TGTGCCAGCTCACCTTTTCGACCGGGACAGGGGCCTAGCTATGGCTACACCTTC
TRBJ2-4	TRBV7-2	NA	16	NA	CASSPPAMVAKNIQYF	TGTGCCAGCAGCCCGCCGGCTATGGTAGCCAAAAACATTCAGTACTTC
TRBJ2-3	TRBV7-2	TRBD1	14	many	CASSSGQGDDTQYF	TGTGCCAGCAGCTCAGGACAGGGGGACGATACGCAGTATTTT
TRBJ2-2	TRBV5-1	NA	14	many	CASSQDWGAGELFF	TGCGCCAGCAGCCAGGATTGGGGTGCCGGGGAGCTGTTTTTT
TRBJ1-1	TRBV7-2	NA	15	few	CASSLVRGVGTEAFF	TGTGCCAGCAGCTTAGTCCGGGGAGTAGGGACTGAAGCTTTCTTT
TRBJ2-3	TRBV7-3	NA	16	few	CASSLSGGSVDGTQYF	TGTGCCAGCAGCTTATCTGGCGGGTCTGTGGATGGGACGCAGTATTTT
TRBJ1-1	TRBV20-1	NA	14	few	CSATTTRGDTEAFF	TGCAGTGCGACGACGACCCGAGGCGATACTGAAGCTTTCTTT
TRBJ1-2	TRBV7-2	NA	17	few	CASSSHTPAGDLYGYTF	TGTGCCAGCAGCTCTCACACCCCCGCGGGGGACCTCTATGGCTACACCTTC
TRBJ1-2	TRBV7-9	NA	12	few	CASSPGGNGYTF	TGTGCCAGCAGCCCCGGAGGGAATGGCTACACCTTC
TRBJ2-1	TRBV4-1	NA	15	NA	CASSQGGRGADEQFF	TGCGCCAGCAGCCAAGGGGGGAGGGGGGCTGATGAGCAGTTCTTC
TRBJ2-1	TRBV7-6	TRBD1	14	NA	CASSWTGGKNEQFF	TGTGCCAGCAGCTGGACAGGGGGCAAGAATGAGCAGTTCTTC
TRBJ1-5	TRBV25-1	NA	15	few	CASTGERGGNQPQHF	TGTGCCAGCACCGGAGAAAGGGGAGGCAATCAGCCCCAGCATTTT
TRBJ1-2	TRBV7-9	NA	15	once	CASSPGSGDQTGYTF	TGTGCCAGCAGTCCTGGGTCGGGTGATCAAACGGGCTACACCTTC
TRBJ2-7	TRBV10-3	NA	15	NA	CATTVAGTPRDEQYF	TGTGCCACAACCGTCGCCGGGACACCTCGTGACGAGCAGTACTTC
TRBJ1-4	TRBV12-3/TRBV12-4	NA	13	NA	CASSLRGREKLFF	TGTGCCAGCAGTTTGCGGGGACGGGAAAAACTGTTTTTT
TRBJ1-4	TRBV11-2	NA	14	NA	CASSLTAINEKLFF	TGTGCCAGCAGCTTAACTGCGATTAATGAAAAACTGTTTTTT
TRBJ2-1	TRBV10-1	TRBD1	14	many	CASSGGQGGNEQFF	TGCGCCAGCAGTGGAGGACAGGGGGGGAATGAGCAGTTCTTC
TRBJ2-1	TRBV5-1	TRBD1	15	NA	CASSLEQGVPNEQFF	TGCGCCAGCAGCTTGGAGCAGGGGGTTCCCAATGAGCAGTTCTTC
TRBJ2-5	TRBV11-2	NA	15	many	CASSLGWDGAETQYF	TGTGCCAGCAGCTTAGGTTGGGACGGGGCAGAGACCCAGTACTTC
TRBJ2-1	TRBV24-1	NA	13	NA	CATSVGSDDEQFF	TGTGCCACCAGTGTGGGGTCGGACGATGAGCAGTTCTTC
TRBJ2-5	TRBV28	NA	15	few	CASSLYREEGETQYF	TGTGCCAGCAGTCTGTACAGGGAGGAAGGGGAGACCCAGTACTTC
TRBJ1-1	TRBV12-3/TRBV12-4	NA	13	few	CASILGTNTEAFF	TGTGCCAGCATCCTCGGGACCAACACTGAAGCTTTCTTT
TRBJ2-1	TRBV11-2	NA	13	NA	CASSLSSPGPQFF	TGTGCCAGCAGCTTATCTTCCCCGGGGCCGCAGTTCTTC
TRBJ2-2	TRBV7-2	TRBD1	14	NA	CASSPGGVTGELFF	TGTGCCAGCAGCCCAGGGGGAGTAACCGGGGAGCTGTTTTTT
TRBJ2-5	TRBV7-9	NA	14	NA	CASSTTGYQETQYF	TGTGCCAGCAGCACAACGGGGTACCAAGAGACCCAGTACTTC
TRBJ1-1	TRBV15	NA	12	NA	CATSRDGGSAFF	TGTGCCACCAGCAGAGATGGCGGATCGGCTTTCTTT
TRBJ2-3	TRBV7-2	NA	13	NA	CASSPGPPDTQYF	TGTGCCAGCAGCCCCGGACCACCAGATACGCAGTATTTT
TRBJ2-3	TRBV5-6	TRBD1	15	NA	CASSFRDRGFNGQYF	TGTGCCAGCAGCTTCCGGGACAGGGGATTTAATGGGCAGTATTTT
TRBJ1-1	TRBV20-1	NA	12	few	CSARAGGAEAFF	TGCAGTGCTAGAGCCGGGGGGGCTGAAGCTTTCTTT
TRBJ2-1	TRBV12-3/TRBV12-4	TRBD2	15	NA	CASSSSGGGGNEQFF	TGTGCCAGCAGTTCCAGCGGGGGCGGGGGAAATGAGCAGTTCTTC
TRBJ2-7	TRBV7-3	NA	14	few	CASSLIGGHYEQYF	TGTGCCAGCAGCTTAATTGGGGGGCACTACGAGCAGTACTTC
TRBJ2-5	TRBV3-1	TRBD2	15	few	CASSQLSGGAETQYF	TGTGCCAGCAGCCAGCTTAGCGGGGGGGCGGAGACCCAGTACTTC
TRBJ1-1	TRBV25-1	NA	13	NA	CASSEAWGTEAFF	TGTGCCAGCAGTGAGGCGTGGGGGACTGAAGCTTTCTTT
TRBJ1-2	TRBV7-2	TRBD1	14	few	CASSRQGLSGGYTF	TGTGCCAGCAGCCGACAGGGTCTCAGTGGGGGCTACACCTTC
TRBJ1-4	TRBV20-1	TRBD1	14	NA	CSATDVGRGEKLFF	TGCAGTGCTACTGACGTGGGCAGGGGGGAAAAACTGTTTTTT
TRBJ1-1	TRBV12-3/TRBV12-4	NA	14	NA	CASSSQLGNTEAFF	TGTGCCAGCAGTTCTCAATTGGGGAACACTGAAGCTTTCTTT
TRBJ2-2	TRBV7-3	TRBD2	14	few	CASSFSGGPGELFF	TGTGCCAGCAGCTTTTCGGGGGGTCCCGGGGAGCTGTTTTTT
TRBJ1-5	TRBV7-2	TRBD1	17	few	CASSLDRGLPRDQPQHF	TGTGCCAGCAGCTTGGACAGGGGGCTGCCCCGAGATCAGCCCCAGCATTTT
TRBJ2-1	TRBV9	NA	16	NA	CASSVDSFGSYNEQFF	TGTGCCAGCAGCGTAGATAGCTTTGGCTCCTACAATGAGCAGTTCTTC
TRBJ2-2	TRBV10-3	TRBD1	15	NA	CAISADRVDTGELFF	TGTGCCATCAGTGCGGACAGGGTGGACACCGGGGAGCTGTTTTTT
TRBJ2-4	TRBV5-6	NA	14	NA	CASSLRGPLNIQYF	TGTGCCAGCAGCTTGCGCGGCCCCTTAAACATTCAGTACTTC
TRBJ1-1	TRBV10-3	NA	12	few	CASLGGAGEAFF	TGTGCCAGTCTGGGAGGGGCGGGTGAAGCTTTCTTT
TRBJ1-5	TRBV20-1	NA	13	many	CSAREDSNQPQHF	TGCAGTGCTAGAGAAGATAGCAATCAGCCCCAGCATTTT
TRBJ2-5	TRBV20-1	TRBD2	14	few	CSAFPGLAGETQYF	TGCAGTGCCTTTCCGGGACTAGCCGGGGAGACCCAGTACTTC